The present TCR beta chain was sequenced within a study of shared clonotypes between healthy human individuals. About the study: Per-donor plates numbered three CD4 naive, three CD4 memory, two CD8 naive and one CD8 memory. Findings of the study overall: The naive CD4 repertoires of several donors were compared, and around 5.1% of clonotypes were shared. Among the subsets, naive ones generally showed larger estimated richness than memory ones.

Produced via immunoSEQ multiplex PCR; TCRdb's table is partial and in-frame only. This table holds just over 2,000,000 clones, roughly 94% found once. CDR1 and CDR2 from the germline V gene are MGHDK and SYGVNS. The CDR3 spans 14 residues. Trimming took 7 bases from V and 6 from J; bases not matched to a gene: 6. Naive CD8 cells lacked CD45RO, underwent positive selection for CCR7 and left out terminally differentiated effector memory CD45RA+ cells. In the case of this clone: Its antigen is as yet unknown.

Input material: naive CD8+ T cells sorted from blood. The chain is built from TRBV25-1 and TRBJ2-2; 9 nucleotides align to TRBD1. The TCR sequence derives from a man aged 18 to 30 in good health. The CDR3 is CASKDRGWAGELFF. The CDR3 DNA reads TGTGCCAGCAAGGACAGGGGTTGGGCCGGGGAGCTGTTTTTT.